This T cell receptor beta chain was captured by sequencing in a study of spatial heterogeneity in lung cancer (dated by TCRdb to the late 2010s). With regard to the full study: Beta-chain transcripts were consistently detected in greater numbers than alpha-chain transcripts, which likely reflected higher beta-chain transcript abundance. TCR transcript counts in tumor regions correlated strongly with a T cell transcriptional module score from matched bulk RNA-seq. In the raw uncorrected reads, each unique combination of TCR and UMI appeared more than ten times on average. In non-small cell lung cancer, the study made a quantitative comparison of TCR alpha and beta repertoires among multiple tumor regions, matched nontumor lung and blood. Nonsynonymous mutation counts, determined by whole-exome sequencing of tumor tissue, were related to TCR repertoire features. Both alpha and beta chains were TCR-sequenced in samples taken at surgery, namely 220 tumor regions, more than 62 matched nontumor lung samples and a few dozen PBMC samples.

The sample's time point label, decoded: sample taken at primary tumor resection. Samples were obtained from around 72 patients with early-stage, untreated non-small cell lung cancer from the lung TRACERx cohort. Whole RNA extracted from tumor and nontumor lung tissue, or from cryopreserved PBMC samples, was used for TCR sequencing without cell sorting. Patients were selected for TCR sequencing only if sufficient RNA was available from at least two tumor regions. Tumor and adjacent nontumor lung specimens were reviewed by a lung pathologist before selection. The CDR3 holds 15 amino acids from the cysteine to the phenylalanine. CDR3 DNA only is kept here, 45 bases in frame from base 1. The germline V gene supplies CDR1 SGHRS and CDR2 YFSETQ. V loses 4 bases at its end and J loses 4 bases; junction bases beyond the gene matches: 2. On this clonotype itself: Its antigen is currently not known. Nothing much larger sits one base from this clone, and base qualities are not available. This beta chain represents an off-target read in a library built for alpha chains; its size is of limited meaning.

The paper's findings and limits, for the study overall: Counts of ubiquitous and regional expanded TCRs were found to correlate with counts of ubiquitous and regional nonsynonymous mutations, respectively. The number of expanded intratumoral alpha and beta TCRs correlated with the tumor nonsynonymous mutation count. Confirming at a functional level the hypothesis that regional TCRs recognize regional mutations was considered to require additional single-cell paired TCR alpha and beta sequencing. TCR-seq coverage of tumor T cells was estimated to be only roughly 7.3% for alpha chains and more than 11% for beta chains.

Library preparation employed 5' RACE. TCRdb lists the instrument as NextSeq 500. The TCR library protocol attached a unique molecular identifier to each TCR cDNA molecule to allow correction of PCR and sequencing errors. The source study handled its data this way. TCR identification, UMI-based error correction and CDR3 extraction were all carried out with Decombinator tools. Expanded TCRs were defined as those above a frequency of 2 per 1,000, corresponding to the top 1% of the tumor frequency distribution. Expanded tumor TCRs statistically deemed absent (corrected P<0.05) from at least one tumor region were classed as regional, and all other expanded tumor TCRs were classed as ubiquitous. Each repertoire was subsampled 100 times to 5,000 TCRs, after which Renyi diversity was computed with the R vegan package. CDR3 similarity networks were built from amino acid triplet string-kernel similarity, connecting CDR3s with pairwise similarity above 0.82. The public sequencing data were trimmed at Q25 with fastp and processed into clonotypes with MiXCR by TCRdb, which kept only in-frame beta chains. Merged by CDR3 protein, the rows form single entries marked with the most common genes and DNA. The V and J calls reflect TCRdb's pipeline rather than the authors' work. The sample data list approximately 3,800 distinct CDR3 sequences, and roughly 6.9% of these were observed just once. Of the sample, 15% to 20% falls within the top ten clones.

The chain is made from TRBV5-1 and TRBJ2-1; 13 central bases correspond to TRBD2. This TCR was recovered from a male donor with early-stage non-small cell lung cancer. The input for sequencing was lung tumor tissue, taken at surgery. The CDR3 region reads CASSTLAGGYNEQFF. At the DNA level, the sequence is TGCGCCAGCAGCACACTAGCGGGAGGGTACAATGAGCAGTTCTTC.